The source of this T cell receptor beta chain is a study of T cells in localized non-small cell lung cancer (dated by TCRdb to the early 2020s). Background for the entire study: The study examined T cell repertoires in a few hundred patients with early-stage NSCLC and compared tumors with uninvolved tumor-adjacent lungs. The cohort was made up of approximately 250 treatment-naive NSCLC patients whose localized lung tumors had been resected. A mean age of approximately 70 years was recorded for the NSCLC patients, of whom more than 120 were male and 85 to 110 were female.

The germline V gene encodes CDR1 MGHRA and CDR2 YSYEKL. The germline ends are 14 bases apart after V is trimmed by 4 bases and J by 2 bases. Spanning cysteine to phenylalanine, the CDR3 consists of 15 amino acids. The entry retains the CDR3 DNA only, 45 bases that are in frame from base 1. Study-level results and caveats: A median of around 57 of the top 100 tumor clones turned up in the paired uninvolved adjacent lung, and 25 to 35 of those clones also ranked among the top 100 of that same adjacent lung. Because of the exploratory design, TCR variables were selected using unadjusted p-values without false-discovery rate correction. Because multi-region sequencing of the tumors was not done, intratumor heterogeneity could not be ruled out. The highest T cell clonality was observed in uninvolved tumor-adjacent lung, where clonality exceeded that of tumor, suggesting that antigenic responses were more focused in uninvolved tumor-adjacent lung. Higher T cell density in blood was associated with longer overall survival, whereas higher clonality in adjacent lung was associated with shorter survival.

Concerning this clone: Its antigen is unknown. Within one base of it there is no much larger clone, and no base qualities were kept.

The immunoSEQ Assay was used to sequence TCR beta CDR3 regions from DNA. The study's processing was this. T cell density was computed as TCR beta template counts normalized to usable DNA estimated by amplifying housekeeping genes. Using the preseqR package, richness was estimated by extrapolating to 120,000 templates for tissue samples and 400,000 templates for PBMC samples. Clonality was calculated as one minus Pielou's evenness. To identify tissue-enriched TCRs, differential abundance testing was run on productive amino-acid clonotypes with a minimum total count of 5 and an alpha of 0.1. Repertoire overlap between compartments was quantified with the Jaccard Index and Morisita Overlap Index. GLIPH grouped TCR beta CDR3s together with public tetramer-defined viral CDR3s, and a viral motif had to include at least three viral sequences and also show V-gene enrichment. Here the immuneACCESS table is served through TCRdb, limited to in-frame sequences with V and J called. Missing clones are a known gap in these copies; in checked studies unresolved V genes cover under half, and the rest lacks a known reason. The V and J calls and the clone size are those of that table, but D and trimming were determined from the DNA. The sample table shows 55,000 to 75,000 clones, and more than 85% are seen once. The ten largest clones represent around 20% of the sample.

At diagnosis, peripheral blood, uninvolved tumor-adjacent lung and tumor were collected and were preserved as a mix of fresh-frozen and FFPE material. Blood samples were analyzed as peripheral blood mononuclear cells for TCR repertoire profiling. This sequence originates from a man between 40 and 70 years old with stage I lung adenocarcinoma. The source was peripheral blood, collected before any cancer treatment. Recombination joined TRBV4-1 with TRBJ1-2, and the D gene may be TRBD1, 6 bases matching. In nucleotide form, the sequence is TGCGCCAGCAGCCCCGGCCCAGGGGTCAACTATGGCTACACCTTC. Translation gives CASSPGPGVNYGYTF.